The sample holds a few counts of the clone carrying this TCR beta chain. Antigen: not known. TCRdb keeps only in-frame clones here, not all; method: immunoSEQ multiplex PCR. The data contain about 9,700 clones, approximately 77% of them singletons. This specimen comes from a study of neoadjuvant nivolumab and ipilimumab in lung cancer. Study results and limitations: Pretherapy blood TCR richness correlated positively with resected tumor richness. From pretherapy to surgery, tumor richness and clonality rose with dual therapy. Only a small number of samples underwent TCR sequencing.

The ends lost 2 bases at V and 2 bases at J; junction bases unmatched: 5. The CDR3 has 16 residues. Germline V CDR1 and CDR2: SGHTA, FQGNSA. The sequence derives from an adult with non-small cell lung cancer. Some clones in this sample may be carry-over from other donors' samples. Source: tumor tissue, taken after neoadjuvant nivolumab, alone or with ipilimumab, at or shortly before surgery. The chain is built from TRBV7-2 and TRBJ2-3; the match to TRBD2 covers 9 bases. CDR3 sequence (DNA): TGTGCCAGCAGCTTACTAGCGGGGTACCCCACAGATACGCAGTATTTT. Its protein product is CASSLLAGYPTDTQYF.